This T cell receptor beta chain emerged from a study of blood T cell repertoires in COVID-19. About the study: T cells, B-cell-depleted T cells, or PBMCs provided the cDNA or gDNA that served as material.

This CDR3 has 16 residues. V shed 3 bases, J shed 5 bases, and the junction held 9 bases outside the gene matches. Looked up from germline, CDR1 is MDHEN and CDR2 is SYDVKM. Libraries were prepared by immunoSEQ multiplex PCR; TCRdb keeps only in-frame clonotypes and omits some of them. Of a few hundred thousand clones in the sample, roughly 84% were seen once. Cohort placement rested on clinical history that participants reported themselves. This clonotype was obtained from a woman in her forties or fifties who had been exposed to COVID-19. The specimen sequenced was PBMCs or T cells enriched from blood (not recorded which). The chain recombines TRBV28 with TRBJ2-2; 7 nucleotides line up with TRBD1. The CDR3, as DNA: TGTGCCAGCAGTTTCCCGGGACAGCAAAGGACCGGGGAGCTGTTTTTT. Protein: CASSFPGQQRTGELFF.